This T cell receptor (beta chain) is drawn from a study of blood T cell repertoires in COVID-19. Study at large: PBMCs, B-cell-depleted T cells, or T cells provided the cDNA or gDNA that made up the material.

In the study's own analysis: It was from reference gene primer amplification that nucleated cell counts were estimated. Some clones are missing from TCRdb's copy, which holds only in-frame ones; the method was immunoSEQ multiplex PCR. The V and J calls and clone size are taken from that table; D and trimming were inferred from the DNA. This table holds about 240,000 clones, more than 75% found once. The CDR3 consists of 13 residues. V lost 3 bases and J lost 1, with 7 bases in between. The germline V gene encodes CDR1 SGHTA and CDR2 FQGNSA. The sample was peripheral blood. This sequence joins TRBV7-2 and TRBJ2-7; possible D gene TRBD1, 5 bases. The clonotype comes from a woman in her 70s with active or convalescent COVID-19. The CDR3 coding sequence is TGTGCCAGCAGCTTCCAGGGTTCCTACGAGCAGTACTTC. It yields the protein CASSFQGSYEQYF. The full variable domain, with the rest looked up from reference TRBV7-2 and TRBJ2-7, is GAGVSQSPSNKVTEKGKDVELRCDPISGHTALYWYRQSLGQGLEFLIYFQGNSAPDKSGLPSDRFSAERTGGSVSTLTIQRTQQEDSAVYLCASSFQGSYEQYFGPGTRLTVT.